This T cell receptor (beta chain) came from a study of blood T cell repertoires in COVID-19. Generated by immunoSEQ multiplex PCR, the TCRdb table keeps only in-frame clones and is missing some. The data contain around 200,000 clones, around 83% of them seen just once; the ten biggest clones take up 6.2%. Each participant's cohort was designated according to participant-reported clinical history. V was pared by 7 bases and J by 8 bases, with 11 bases between. Germline loops: CDR1 DFQATT, CDR2 SNEGSKA (reference sequence). The CDR3 contains 10 residues. The material sequenced was PBMCs or T cells enriched from blood (not recorded which). The source is a man aged 40-50 years who had recovered from COVID-19. V and J are TRBV20-1 and TRBJ1-2; D uncertain. CDR3 loop: CSVAGYGYTF. The CDR3 nucleotides are TGCAGTGTTGCGGGTTACGGCTACACCTTC.